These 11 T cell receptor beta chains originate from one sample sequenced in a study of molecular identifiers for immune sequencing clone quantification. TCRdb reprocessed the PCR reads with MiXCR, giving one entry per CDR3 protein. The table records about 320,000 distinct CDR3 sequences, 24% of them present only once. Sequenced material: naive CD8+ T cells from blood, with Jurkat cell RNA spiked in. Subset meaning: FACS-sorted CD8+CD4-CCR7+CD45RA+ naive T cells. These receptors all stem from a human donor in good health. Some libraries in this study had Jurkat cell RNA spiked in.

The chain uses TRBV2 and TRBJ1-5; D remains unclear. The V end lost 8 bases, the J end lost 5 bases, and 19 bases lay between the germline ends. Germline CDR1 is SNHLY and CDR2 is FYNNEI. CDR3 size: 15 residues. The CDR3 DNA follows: TGTGCCAGCCAACTTTACGGGAGGGAGGATCAGCCCCAGCATTTT. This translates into CASQLYGREDQPQHF.

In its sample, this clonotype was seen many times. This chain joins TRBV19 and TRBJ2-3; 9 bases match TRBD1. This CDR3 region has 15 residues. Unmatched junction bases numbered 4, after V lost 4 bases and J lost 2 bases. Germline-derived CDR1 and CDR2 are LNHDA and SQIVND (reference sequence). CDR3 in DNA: TGTGCCAGTAGTAAGGACAGGGGACTCACAGATACGCAGTATTTT. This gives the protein CASSKDRGLTDTQYF. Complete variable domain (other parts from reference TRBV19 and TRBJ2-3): DGGITQSPKYLFRKEGQNVTLSCEQNLNHDAMYWYRQDPGQGLRLIYYSQIVNDFQKGDIAEGYSVSREKKESFPLTVTSAQKNPTAFYLCASSKDRGLTDTQYFGPGTRLTVL.

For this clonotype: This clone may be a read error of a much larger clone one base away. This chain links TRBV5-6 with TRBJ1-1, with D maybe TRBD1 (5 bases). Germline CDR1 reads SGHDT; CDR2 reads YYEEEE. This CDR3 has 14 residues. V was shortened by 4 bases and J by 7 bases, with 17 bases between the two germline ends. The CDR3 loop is CASSGKRGGVEAFF. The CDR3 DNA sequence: TGTGCCAGCAGCGGTAAACGCGGGGGTGTTGAAGCTTTCTTT.

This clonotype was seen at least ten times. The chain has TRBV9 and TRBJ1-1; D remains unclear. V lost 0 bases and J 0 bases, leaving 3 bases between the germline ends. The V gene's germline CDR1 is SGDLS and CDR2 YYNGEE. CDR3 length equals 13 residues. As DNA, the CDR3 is TGTGCCAGCAGCGTAGTCATGAACACTGAAGCTTTCTTT. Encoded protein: CASSVVMNTEAFF. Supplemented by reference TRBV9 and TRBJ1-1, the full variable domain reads DSGVTQTPKHLITATGQRVTLRCSPRSGDLSVYWYQQSLDQGLQFLIQYYNGEERAKGNILERFSAQQFPDLHSELNLSSLELGDSALYFCASSVVMNTEAFFGQGTRLTVV.

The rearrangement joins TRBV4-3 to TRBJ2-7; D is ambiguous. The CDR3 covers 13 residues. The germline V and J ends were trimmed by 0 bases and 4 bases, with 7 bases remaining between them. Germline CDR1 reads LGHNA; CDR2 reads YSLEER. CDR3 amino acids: CASSQDLNYEQYF. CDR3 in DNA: TGCGCCAGCAGCCAAGATTTAAATTACGAGCAGTACTTC.

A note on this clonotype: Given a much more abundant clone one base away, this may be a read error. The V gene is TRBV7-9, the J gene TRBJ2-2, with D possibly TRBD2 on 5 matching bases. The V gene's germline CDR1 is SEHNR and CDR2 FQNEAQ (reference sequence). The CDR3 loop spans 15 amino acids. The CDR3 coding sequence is TGTGCCAGCAGCGCCCCAGGACTCCGCACCGTGGAGCTGTTTTTT. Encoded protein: CASSAPGLRTVELFF.

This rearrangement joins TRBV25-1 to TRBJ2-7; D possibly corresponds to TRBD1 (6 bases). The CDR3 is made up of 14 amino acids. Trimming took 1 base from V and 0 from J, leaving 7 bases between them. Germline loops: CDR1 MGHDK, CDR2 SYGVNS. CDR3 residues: CASSELGGSYEQYF. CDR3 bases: TGTGCCAGCAGTGAATTAGGGGGCTCCTACGAGCAGTACTTC.

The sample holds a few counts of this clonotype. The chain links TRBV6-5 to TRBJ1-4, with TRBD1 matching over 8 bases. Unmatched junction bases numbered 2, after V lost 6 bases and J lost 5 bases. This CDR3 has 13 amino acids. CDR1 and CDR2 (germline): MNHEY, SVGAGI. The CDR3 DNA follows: TGTGCCAGCAGGGGACAGGAAAATGAAAAACTGTTTTTT. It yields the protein CASRGQENEKLFF.

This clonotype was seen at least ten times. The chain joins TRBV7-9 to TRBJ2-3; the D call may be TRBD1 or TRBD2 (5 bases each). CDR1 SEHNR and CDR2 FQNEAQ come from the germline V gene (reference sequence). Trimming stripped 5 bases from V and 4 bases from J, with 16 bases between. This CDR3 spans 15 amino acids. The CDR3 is CASSHRDGEADTQYF. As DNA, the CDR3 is TGTGCCAGCAGCCACCGGGACGGCGAGGCAGATACGCAGTATTTT.

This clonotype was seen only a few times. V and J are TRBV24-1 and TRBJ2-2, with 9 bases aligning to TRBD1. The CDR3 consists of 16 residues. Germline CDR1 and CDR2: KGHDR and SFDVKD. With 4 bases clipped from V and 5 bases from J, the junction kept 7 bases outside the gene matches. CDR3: CATSDPDRGSTGELFF. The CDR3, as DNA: TGTGCCACCAGTGACCCGGACAGGGGTTCTACCGGGGAGCTGTTTTTT.

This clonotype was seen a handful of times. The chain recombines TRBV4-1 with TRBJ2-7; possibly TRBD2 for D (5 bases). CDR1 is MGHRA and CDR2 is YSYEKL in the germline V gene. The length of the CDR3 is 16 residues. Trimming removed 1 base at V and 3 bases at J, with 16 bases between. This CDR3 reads CASSQGGSLANYEQYF. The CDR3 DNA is TGCGCCAGCAGCCAAGGAGGGAGCCTGGCCAACTACGAGCAGTACTTC.